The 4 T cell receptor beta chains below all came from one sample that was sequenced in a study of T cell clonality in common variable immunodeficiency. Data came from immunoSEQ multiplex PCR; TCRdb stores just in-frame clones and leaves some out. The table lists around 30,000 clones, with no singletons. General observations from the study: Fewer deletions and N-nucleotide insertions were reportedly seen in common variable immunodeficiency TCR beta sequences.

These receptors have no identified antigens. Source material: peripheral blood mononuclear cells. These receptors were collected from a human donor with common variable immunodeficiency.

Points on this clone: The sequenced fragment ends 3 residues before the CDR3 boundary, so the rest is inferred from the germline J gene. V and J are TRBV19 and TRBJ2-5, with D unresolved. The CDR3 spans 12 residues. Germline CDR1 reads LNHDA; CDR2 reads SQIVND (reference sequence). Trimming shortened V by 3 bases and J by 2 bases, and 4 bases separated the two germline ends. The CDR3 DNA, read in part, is TGTGCCAGTAGTATTAATCAAGAGACC. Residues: CASSINQET. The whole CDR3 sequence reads CASSINQETQYF. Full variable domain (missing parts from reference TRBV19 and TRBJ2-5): DGGITQSPKYLFRKEGQNVTLSCEQNLNHDAMYWYRQDPGQGLRLIYYSQIVNDFQKGDIAEGYSVSREKKESFPLTVTSAQKNPTAFYLCASSINQETQYFGPGTRLLVL.

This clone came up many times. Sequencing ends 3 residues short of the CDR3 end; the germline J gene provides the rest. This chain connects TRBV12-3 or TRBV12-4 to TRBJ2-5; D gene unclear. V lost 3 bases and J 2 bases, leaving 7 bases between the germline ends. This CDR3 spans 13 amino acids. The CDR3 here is CASSFTQQETQYF. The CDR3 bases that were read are TGTGCCAGCAGTTTTACACAGCAAGAGACC.

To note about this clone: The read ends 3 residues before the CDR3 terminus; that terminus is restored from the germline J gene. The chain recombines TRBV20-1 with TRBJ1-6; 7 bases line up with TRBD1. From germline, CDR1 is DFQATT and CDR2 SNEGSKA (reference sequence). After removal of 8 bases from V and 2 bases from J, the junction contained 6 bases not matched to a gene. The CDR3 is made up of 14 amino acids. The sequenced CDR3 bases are TGCAGTCCAAACAGGGGCGCCTATAATTCACCC. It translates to CSPNRGAYNSP. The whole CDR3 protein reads CSPNRGAYNSPLHF.

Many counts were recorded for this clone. This CDR3 reads CASSIIWTGGDLGDEAFF. The DNA read from the CDR3 is TGTGCCAGTAGTATAATATGGACAGGGGGCGACTTGGGAGATGAA. The chain carries TRBV19 and TRBJ1-1; 11 nucleotides line up with TRBD1. The read stops 3 residues short of the end of the CDR3; the missing end is completed from the germline J gene. The CDR3 length is 18 residues. Germline V lookup: CDR1 LNHDA, CDR2 SQIVND (reference sequence). V shed 2 bases and J 7 bases; nucleotides not matched to a gene: 15.